The next 16 T cell receptor beta chains were all read from a single sample in a study of persistence of HIV-infected CD4 T cells. The libraries were made with immunoSEQ version 4 in survey mode. Repertoires were generated with immunoSEQ multiplex PCR, while TCRdb's copy carries only in-frame clones and drops some. The sample records 35,000 to 45,000 clones, 65% to 85% being singletons. Antigens of these TCRs are unknown. Stimulation used about 9.5 ug/mL lysate from CMV-infected fibroblasts. CD40L/CD69 double-negative CD45RO-high memory CD4+ T cells were collected. Source: CD4+ T cells sorted from PBMCs after roughly 17-hour stimulation, taken from a patient who received antiretroviral therapy. The receptors come from an adult man with HIV who was CMV-seropositive.

The chain recombines TRBV29-1 with TRBJ1-1; tentatively, D is TRBD1 (5 bases). The germline gives CDR1 SQVTM, CDR2 ANQGSEA. Trimming took off 4 bases at V and 0 bases at J, with 6 bases between the two ends. The CDR3 consists of 12 residues. The DNA of the CDR3 is TGCAGCGTTGGACAGATGAACACTGAAGCTTTCTTT. As protein: CSVGQMNTEAFF.

This clone is labeled as medium-sized. This chain uses TRBV24-1 with TRBJ2-2; 7 bases line up with TRBD1. Germline loops: CDR1 KGHDR, CDR2 SFDVKD. V lost 3 bases and J lost 7; bases outside the gene matches: 13. This CDR3 spans 17 amino acids. The CDR3 sequence: CATSDTRDSRLSGELFF. The CDR3 DNA is TGTGCCACCAGTGATACCCGGGACAGCCGCTTAAGCGGGGAGCTGTTTTTT.

This clone appeared a single time. The gene calls are TRBV2 and TRBJ2-3; D gene ambiguous. Germline V gene lookup returns CDR1 SNHLY and CDR2 FYNNEI. V lost 8 bases, J lost 2 bases, and 8 bases lay in between. CDR3 length: 12 residues. DNA of the CDR3: TGTGCCAGCGACCCGGACACAGATACGCAGTATTTT. Encoded protein: CASDPDTDTQYF.

This clone occurred a few times. The chain couples TRBV27 to TRBJ1-6, with D maybe TRBD1 (5 bases). The CDR3 loop spans 15 amino acids. CDR1 MNHEY and CDR2 SMNVEV come from the germline V gene (reference sequence). Trimming removed 3 bases at V and 7 bases at J, with 13 bases between. This CDR3 is CASSLGAGLNSPLHF. The CDR3 DNA is TGTGCCAGCAGTTTGGGCGCAGGGCTCAATTCACCCCTCCACTTT.

This chain uses TRBV18 with TRBJ2-1; 10 bases map to TRBD2. Germline CDR1 reads KGHSH; CDR2 reads LQKENI. Trimming removed 0 bases from V and 4 bases from J; junction bases left unmatched: 3. The CDR3 runs to 16 residues. In DNA form, the CDR3 reads TGTGCCAGCTCACCACCAAAAGCGGGGGGGTACAATGAGCAGTTCTTC. Protein product: CASSPPKAGGYNEQFF.

The chain joins TRBV7-2 to TRBJ1-1; TRBD1 is a possible D gene (5 bases). Germline values: CDR1 SGHTA, CDR2 FQGNSA. V lost 5 bases and J 3 bases, leaving 13 bases between the germline ends. CDR3 length: 14 amino acids. CDR3 bases: TGTGCCAGCAGCCGGGGCCGTGAGCACACTGAAGCTTTCTTT. It specifies CASSRGREHTEAFF.

To note about this clone: At the DNA level, this CDR3 is encoded by other sequences in the same sample as well. V usage is TRBV10-3 and J usage is TRBJ1-6; TRBD1 is a possible D gene (5 bases). The CDR3 consists of 14 residues. V lost 2 bases to trimming and J lost 9 bases, with 11 bases between them. From germline, CDR1 is ENHRY and CDR2 SYGVKD. The CDR3 nucleotides are TGTGCCATCAGTGAGGGGACGGGAGGTTCACCCCTCCACTTT. This encodes CAISEGTGGSPLHF.

The V call is TRBV18, the J call TRBJ2-2, with D uncertain. Germline V gene sequence: CDR1 KGHSH, CDR2 LQKENI. The CDR3 loop spans 17 amino acids. V lost 0 bases and J 3 bases, leaving 14 bases between the germline ends. CDR3 sequence (DNA): TGTGCCAGCTCACCACCTCGGGCAGCAGAGGACACCGGGGAGCTGTTTTTT. Its protein product is CASSPPRAAEDTGELFF. Full variable domain (outside the CDR3, taken from reference TRBV18 and TRBJ2-2): NAGVMQNPRHLVRRRGQEARLRCSPMKGHSHVYWYRQLPEEGLKFMVYLQKENIIDESGMPKERFSAEFPKEGPSILRIQQVVRGDSAAYFCASSPPRAAEDTGELFFGEGSRLTVL.

The chain carries TRBV18 and TRBJ2-3; the match to TRBD1 covers 9 bases. This CDR3 comprises 16 residues. Unmatched junction bases numbered 9, after V lost 4 bases and J lost 4 bases. The germline gives CDR1 KGHSH, CDR2 LQKENI. The CDR3 sequence: CASSLTRDRVADTQYF. The CDR3 DNA follows: TGTGCCAGCTCACTTACCCGGGACAGGGTGGCAGATACGCAGTATTTT.

This sequence joins TRBV12-3 or TRBV12-4 and TRBJ1-3; D ambiguous. This CDR3 has 12 amino acids. Trimming pared 5 bases from V and 4 bases from J, leaving 6 bases between. CDR3 amino acids: CASSLQGNTIYF. The CDR3 DNA is TGTGCCAGCAGTCTACAGGGAAACACCATATATTTT.

V gene TRBV28 combines with J gene TRBJ2-7; 8 bases line up with TRBD1. Germline V CDR1 and CDR2: MDHEN, SYDVKM. Losses at the gene ends were 5 bases for V and 6 bases for J; bases not matched to a gene: 9. This CDR3 region has 14 residues. Written as DNA, the CDR3 is TGTGCCAGCAGTGCCGCCGGACAGGGAGGCGAGCAGTACTTC. Amino acid sequence: CASSAAGQGGEQYF.

This clone was counted between two and nine times. The chain has TRBV5-1 and TRBJ1-1; 10 nucleotides line up with TRBD1. With V trimmed by 0 bases and J by 5 bases, 10 bases remained unmatched. This CDR3 has 17 amino acids. Germline V lookup: CDR1 SGHRS, CDR2 YFSETQ. The CDR3 DNA is TGCGCCAGCAGCTTGGCCGGGACAGGGGTATTGCGGACTGAAGCTTTCTTT. Its protein is CASSLAGTGVLRTEAFF.

The rearrangement uses TRBV2 and TRBJ2-7; D is perhaps TRBD1 (5 bases). The CDR3 sequence is 14 residues long. With 6 bases removed from V and 2 bases from J, the gap between germline ends came to 14 bases. Germline V gene sequence: CDR1 SNHLY, CDR2 FYNNEI. CDR3 protein: CASSAGRGPYEQYF. The CDR3 DNA is TGTGCCAGCAGCGCCGGAAGGGGTCCCTACGAGCAGTACTTC.

Regarding this clone: Its ends do not fully match the called genes, so a read error is possible. The V gene is TRBV5-1, the J gene TRBJ1-2, with 7 positions matching TRBD1. The CDR3 has 13 amino acids. Germline CDR1 SGHRS, CDR2 YFSETQ. This CDR3 reads CASSITGDYGYTF. In DNA form, the CDR3 reads TGCGCCAGCAGCATTACAGGGGACTACGGCTACACCTTC. The whole variable domain, remainder taken from reference TRBV5-1 and TRBJ1-2, is KAGVTQTPRYLIKTRGQQVTLSCSPISGHRSVSWYQQTPGQGLQFLFEYFSETQRNKGNFPGRFSGRQFSNSRSEMNVSTLELGDSALYLCASSITGDYGYTFGSGTRLTVV.

This clone was observed a handful of times. This chain links TRBV28 with TRBJ2-3; 8 bases map to TRBD1. With 10 bases clipped from V and 2 bases from J, the junction kept 5 bases outside the gene matches. The CDR3 totals 13 residues. Germline CDR1 is MDHEN and CDR2 is SYDVKM. In nucleotides, the CDR3 is TGTGCCATCCGGACAGGGACCACAGATACGCAGTATTTT. It encodes CAIRTGTTDTQYF.

The chain has TRBV5-5 and TRBJ2-3, with 7 bases matching TRBD1. Germline CDR1 and CDR2: SGHKS and YYEKEE (reference sequence). The J segment lost 5 bases and the V segment lost 4 bases, leaving 7 bases of the junction unmatched. The CDR3 runs to 14 residues. The CDR3 reads CASSQSTGQDTQYF. CDR3 nucleotides: TGTGCCAGCAGCCAATCGACAGGGCAAGATACGCAGTATTTT.